This T cell receptor (beta chain) was retrieved from a study of response to subunit inactivated influenza vaccine. The table lists this clonotype with a few counts. Each CDR3 protein gets one entry after TCRdb re-called the RT-PCR reads with MiXCR. The sample lists more than 500,000 distinct CDR3 sequences, about 11% occurring once. The V end lost 5 bases, the J end lost 8 bases, and 10 bases lay between the germline ends. The CDR3 extends over 11 amino acids. Germline CDR1 is DFQATT and CDR2 is SNEGSKA (reference sequence). The sample also formed part of further work on T cells expressing NK-cell markers. That publication notes: The authors generated TCR beta cDNA through 5'RACE template switching with UMIs.

This specimen was PBMCs from blood, taken on the day of vaccination. The receptor was isolated from a man aged 50 to 60 who received an inactivated influenza vaccine. The chain has TRBV20-1 and TRBJ2-1; D remains ambiguous. The CDR3 DNA is TGCAGTGCTCCCGGCCCCCATGAGCAGTTCTTC. Protein product: CSAPGPHEQFF.